These 24 T cell receptor beta chains share one sample of origin, sequenced in a study of OX40 agonist ivuxolimab in advanced cancers. Method: immunoSEQ multiplex PCR; TCRdb's copy keeps in-frame clones and lacks some. The data contain 60,000 to 75,000 clones, 85% to 90% of them seen just once; the ten biggest clones take up 3.5% to 5%. Specimen: CD4+ or CD8+ T cells sorted from blood, collected in a trial of the OX40 agonist ivuxolimab. Receptors were obtained from an adult with an advanced solid tumor such as melanoma, head and neck, liver or kidney cancer.

CDR3 amino acids: CARGEAGTSTDTQYF. CDR3 nucleotide sequence: TGTGCCAGAGGAGAAGCGGGTACTAGCACAGATACGCAGTATTTT. The chain joins TRBV2 to TRBJ2-3; tentatively, D is TRBD2 (6 bases). Trimming left V 9 bases short and J 0 bases short, with 16 bases between. The CDR3 spans 15 residues. In germline, CDR1 is SNHLY, CDR2 FYNNEI.

This clone was seen a handful of times. The CDR3 DNA follows: TGTGCCTGGAGTGACAGGACAGGGAGTCTGAAGGCCCTCCACTTT. Residues: CAWSDRTGSLKALHF. The rearrangement uses TRBV30 and TRBJ1-6; the match to TRBD1 covers 8 bases. CDR3 length: 15 amino acids. After removal of 1 base from V and 14 bases from J, the junction contained 13 bases not matched to a gene. Germline loops: CDR1 GTSNPN, CDR2 SVGIG (reference sequence).

The J gene is TRBJ2-5, the V gene TRBV5-3; 8 bases line up with TRBD1. TRBV5-3 has ORF status, its function being uncertain. The CDR3 consists of 13 residues. V lost 8 bases and J lost 4; bases outside the gene matches: 7. The DNA for the CDR3 is TGTGCCAGCCTACAACAGGGGGGAGAGACCCAGTACTTC. Amino acids: CASLQQGGETQYF.

This chain uses TRBV6-4 with TRBJ1-6; unclear D gene. CDR1 MRHNA and CDR2 SNTAGT come from the germline V gene. The CDR3 spans 13 residues. The V end was cut by 6 bases, the J end by 10 bases, with 13 bases between. The DNA for the CDR3 is TGTGCCAGCAGCGCAGACCCGAGGTCACCCCTCCACTTT. Translating it yields CASSADPRSPLHF.

The CDR3 reads CASSLFRNSPLHF. The CDR3 coding sequence is TGTGCCAGCAGCTTATTCAGGAATTCACCCCTCCACTTT. This chain uses TRBV7-3 with TRBJ1-6, with D unclear. Deletions cut 2 bases from V and 7 bases from J, with 6 bases between. This CDR3 has 13 residues. Germline V lookup: CDR1 SGHTA, CDR2 FQGTGA.

V usage is TRBV5-1 and J usage is TRBJ2-3; maybe TRBD1 (6 bases). Between the trimmed V and J ends, which lost 4 bases and 0 bases, there was a span of 15 bases. CDR3 length: 16 amino acids. Germline V lookup: CDR1 SGHRS, CDR2 YFSETQ. CDR3 DNA sequence: TGCGCCAGCAGCACCGGACAGTTTTCTAGCACAGATACGCAGTATTTT. This encodes CASSTGQFSSTDTQYF.

The chain recombines TRBV4-3 with TRBJ1-1; D is unclear. Germline CDR1 is LGHNA and CDR2 is YSLEER. V was pared by 4 bases and J by 1 base, with 7 bases between. The CDR3 is 13 residues long. The chain's CDR3 is CASSRSSNTEAFF. The CDR3, as DNA: TGCGCCAGCAGCCGGTCGTCGAACACTGAAGCTTTCTTT.

The table lists this clone with a count of one. The V gene is TRBV18, the J gene TRBJ1-3; D possibly corresponds to TRBD1 (5 bases). This CDR3 comprises 17 residues. Per germline, CDR1 KGHSH and CDR2 LQKENI. V lost 3 bases and J 0 bases, leaving 15 bases between the germline ends. The CDR3 nucleotides are TGTGCCAGCTCACCGAATTCGAAGGGGTACTCTGGAAACACCATATATTTT. Translating it yields CASSPNSKGYSGNTIYF.

Only a few counts were recorded for this clone. The chain recombines TRBV6-5 with TRBJ2-5; 10 bases map to TRBD1. After removal of 5 bases from V and 5 bases from J, the junction contained 2 bases not matched to a gene. CDR1 and CDR2 from the germline V gene are MNHEY and SVGAGI. This CDR3 region has 13 residues. The CDR3 sequence: CASSMDRGETQYF. CDR3 DNA: TGTGCCAGCAGTATGGACAGGGGGGAGACCCAGTACTTC.

V usage is TRBV12-5 and J usage is TRBJ2-3; 8 bases map to TRBD1. The germline gives CDR1 LGHNT, CDR2 FRNRAP. There are 14 residues in the CDR3. V dropped 4 bases and J dropped 0; count of bases not matched to a gene: 0. The CDR3 protein is CASGYRGSTDTQYF. The CDR3 DNA sequence: TGTGCTAGTGGTTACAGGGGGAGCACAGATACGCAGTATTTT.

There are many counts of this clone. This rearrangement joins TRBV7-2 to TRBJ1-2, with D hard to call. The germline V and J ends were trimmed by 1 base and 12 bases, with 9 bases remaining between them. This CDR3 contains 11 residues. Germline-derived CDR1 and CDR2 are SGHTA and FQGNSA. DNA of the CDR3: TGTGCCAGCAGCTTAGGGCCTCCGGACACCTTC. It specifies CASSLGPPDTF.

The chain recombines TRBV4-3 with TRBJ2-5, with 13 positions matching TRBD2. Germline V CDR1 and CDR2: LGHNA, YSLEER. The length of the CDR3 is 17 residues. J was trimmed by 5 bases and V by 1 base; bases with no gene match: 7. The CDR3 nucleotides are TGCGCCAGCAGCCAAGGGACTAGCGGGGGCTTCGGTGAGACCCAGTACTTC. Its translation is CASSQGTSGGFGETQYF.

The chain joins TRBV19 to TRBJ2-5; D is unresolved. The end of the DNA fits TRBJ2-7 better, so the J call may be wrong. CDR3 length: 14 amino acids. From germline, CDR1 is LNHDA and CDR2 SQIVND (reference sequence). As DNA, the CDR3 is TGTGCCAGTACCAAACGACATCCAGACTACGAGCAGTACTTC. It specifies CASTKRHPDYEQYF.

CDR3 DNA sequence: TGTGCCAGCAGAGGATCCAGCATCACTGAAGCTTTCTTT. It specifies CASRGSSITEAFF. The chain recombines TRBV7-9 with TRBJ1-1; D unclear. CDR1 is SEHNR and CDR2 is FQNEAQ in the germline V gene (reference sequence). With 6 bases removed from V and 4 bases from J, the gap between germline ends came to 12 bases. CDR3 length: 13 amino acids.

This chain joins TRBV11-2 and TRBJ1-2, with D perhaps TRBD1 (6 bases). CDR3 length equals 11 residues. The V end was cut by 4 bases, the J end by 14 bases, with 14 bases between. The germline gives CDR1 SGHAT, CDR2 FQNNGV. CDR3 region: CASSSRGLDTF. Written as DNA, the CDR3 is TGTGCCAGCAGCTCTCGGGGGCTAGATACCTTC.

The chain employs TRBV28 and TRBJ1-2; 7 bases are shared with TRBD1. V trimming: 7 bases; J trimming: 4 bases; junction bases outside the gene matches: 6. Germline loops: CDR1 MDHEN, CDR2 SYDVKM. The CDR3 sequence is 13 residues long. CDR3 bases: TGTGCCAGCACCGCGACAGGGACCTATGGCTACACCTTC. Encoded protein: CASTATGTYGYTF.

This sequence joins TRBV19 and TRBJ2-7; no clear D gene. The CDR3 spans 14 residues. Germline assignment: CDR1 LNHDA and CDR2 SQIVND (reference sequence). The ends were cut back, 7 bases at V and 1 base at J, with 14 bases in the middle. In DNA form, the CDR3 reads TGTGCCAGTAAAAAGCTTGGCGAGTCCTACGAGCAGTACTTC. This encodes CASKKLGESYEQYF.

The rearrangement joins TRBV5-6 to TRBJ2-5; the D is unclear. Germline CDR1 is SGHDT and CDR2 is YYEEEE. CDR3 length equals 13 residues. Trimming stripped 4 bases from V and 2 bases from J, with 9 bases between. CDR3 sequence reads: CASSPDSQETQYF. The CDR3 DNA follows: TGTGCCAGCAGCCCCGACTCTCAAGAGACCCAGTACTTC.

The chain uses TRBV7-9 and TRBJ1-1, with D hard to call. CDR1 and CDR2 (germline): SEHNR, FQNEAQ (reference sequence). The CDR3 is made up of 12 amino acids. Trimming left V 5 bases short and J 8 bases short, with 12 bases between. The CDR3 protein is CASSQPPGEAFF. The CDR3 bases are TGTGCCAGCAGCCAACCTCCGGGCGAAGCTTTCTTT.

The CDR3 DNA reads TGTGCCAGCAGCCGGACTAGCGGGGTGGGGAATGAGCAGTTCTTC. Translating it yields CASSRTSGVGNEQFF. The gene calls are TRBV7-3 and TRBJ2-1, with 12 bases identical to TRBD2. Trimming removed 5 bases from V and 7 bases from J; junction bases left unmatched: 6. From germline, CDR1 is SGHTA and CDR2 FQGTGA. The CDR3 runs to 15 residues.

In its sample, this clone was seen a few times. J is TRBJ2-7 and V is TRBV7-9; possible D gene TRBD1, 5 bases. The germline V gene has CDR1 SEHNR and CDR2 FQNEAQ (reference sequence). The CDR3 totals 14 residues. Trimming pared 0 bases from V and 2 bases from J, leaving 8 bases between. CDR3 coding DNA: TGTGCCAGCAGCTTAGCGACAGCCCCCTACGAGCAGTACTTC. Amino acids: CASSLATAPYEQYF. The full variable domain, rest sourced from reference TRBV7-9 and TRBJ2-7, is DTGVSQNPRHKITKRGQNVTFRCDPISEHNRLYWYRQTLGQGPEFLTYFQNEAQLEKSRLLSDRFSAERPKGSFSTLEIQRTEQGDSAMYLCASSLATAPYEQYFGPGTRLTVT.

In its sample, this clone was seen a few times. The J gene is TRBJ2-3, the V gene TRBV5-6; D remains unclear. This CDR3 comprises 14 residues. CDR1 and CDR2 (germline): SGHDT, YYEEEE. Trimming removed 2 bases from V and 0 bases from J, with 7 bases in between. CDR3 coding DNA: TGTGCCAGCAGCTTCGGCGGAAGCACAGATACGCAGTATTTT. Protein product: CASSFGGSTDTQYF.

Only one count was recorded for this clone. J is TRBJ1-5 and V is TRBV27, with 9 nucleotides matching TRBD1. The CDR3 contains 14 residues. J lost 6 bases, V lost 3 bases, and 3 bases had no gene match. Germline CDR1 reads MNHEY; CDR2 reads SMNVEV (reference sequence). Written as DNA, the CDR3 is TGTGCCAGCAGTTTCGGGACAGGGAGTCAGCCCCAGCATTTT. It codes for CASSFGTGSQPQHF.

The chain joins TRBV18 to TRBJ1-5, with 9 nucleotides matching TRBD1. The CDR3 runs to 14 residues. Germline V gives CDR1 KGHSH, CDR2 LQKENI. The J segment lost 5 bases and the V segment lost 3 bases, leaving 2 bases of the junction unmatched. The CDR3 DNA reads TGTGCCAGCTCACCGGGACAGGGCGATCAGCCCCAGCATTTT. Translated: CASSPGQGDQPQHF.